This T cell receptor (beta chain) is drawn from a study of patients with pleural tuberculosis. On this clonotype itself: Since a much larger clone is just one base distant, this may be a read error.

MiXCR was run by TCRdb on the reads, yielding one entry per CDR3 protein. The sample shows around 54,000 distinct CDR3 sequences, under 8.5% of them seen only once. This CDR3 has 16 residues. The chain couples TRBV12-3 or TRBV12-4 to TRBJ2-3; possible D gene TRBD2, 5 bases. The TCR sequence derives from a human donor with pleural tuberculosis. Here the CDR3 DNA reads TGTGCCAGCAGACCTCCGACACGCGCTAGCACAGATACGCGGTATTTT. Protein: CASRPPTRASTDTRYF.